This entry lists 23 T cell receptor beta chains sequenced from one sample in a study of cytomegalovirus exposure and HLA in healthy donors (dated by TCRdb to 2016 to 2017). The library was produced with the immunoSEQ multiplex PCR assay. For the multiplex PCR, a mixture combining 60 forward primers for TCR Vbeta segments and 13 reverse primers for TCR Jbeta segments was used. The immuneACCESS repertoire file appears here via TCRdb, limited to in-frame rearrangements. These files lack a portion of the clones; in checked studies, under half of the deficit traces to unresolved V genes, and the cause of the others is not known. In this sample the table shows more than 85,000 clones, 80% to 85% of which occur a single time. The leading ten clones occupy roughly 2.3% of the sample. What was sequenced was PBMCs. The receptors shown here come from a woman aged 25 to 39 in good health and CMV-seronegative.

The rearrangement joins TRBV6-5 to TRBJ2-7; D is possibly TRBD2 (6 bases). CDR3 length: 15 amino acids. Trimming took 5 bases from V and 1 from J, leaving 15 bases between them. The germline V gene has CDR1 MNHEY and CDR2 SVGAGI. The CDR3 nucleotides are TGTGCCAGCAGTCCCTTGGTAGCGGAATCCTACGAGCAGTACTTC. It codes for CASSPLVAESYEQYF.

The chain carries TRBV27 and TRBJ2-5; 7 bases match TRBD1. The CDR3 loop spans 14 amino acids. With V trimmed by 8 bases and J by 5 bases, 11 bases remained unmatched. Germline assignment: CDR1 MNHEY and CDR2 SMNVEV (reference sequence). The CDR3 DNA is TGTGCCAGCGCTAAGACAGGGAGAGGGGAGACCCAGTACTTC. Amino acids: CASAKTGRGETQYF.

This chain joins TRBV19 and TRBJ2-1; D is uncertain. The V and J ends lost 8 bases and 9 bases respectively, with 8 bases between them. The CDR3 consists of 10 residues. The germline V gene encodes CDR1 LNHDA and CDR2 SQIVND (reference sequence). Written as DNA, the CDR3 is TGTGCCAGTCAAGGAGTTGAGCAGTTCTTC. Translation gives CASQGVEQFF.

CDR3 nucleotides: TGTGCCATCAGTGAGTCATTTGGGCGGGGTAGGGGCAATGAGCAGTTCTTC. It is translated as CAISESFGRGRGNEQFF. The rearrangement joins TRBV10-3 to TRBJ2-1; tentative D call: TRBD2 (6 bases). The V and J ends lost 0 bases and 6 bases respectively, with 18 bases between them. Per germline, CDR1 ENHRY and CDR2 SYGVKD. CDR3 length: 17 residues.

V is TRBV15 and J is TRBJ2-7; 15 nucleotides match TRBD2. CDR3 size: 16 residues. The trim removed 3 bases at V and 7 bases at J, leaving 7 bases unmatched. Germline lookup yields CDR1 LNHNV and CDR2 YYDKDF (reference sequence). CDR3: CATSRAGTSGRYEQYF. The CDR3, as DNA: TGTGCCACCAGCAGGGCTGGGACTAGCGGGAGGTATGAGCAGTACTTC.

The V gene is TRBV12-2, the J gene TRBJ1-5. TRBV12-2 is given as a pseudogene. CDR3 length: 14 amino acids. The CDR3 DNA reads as TGTGCAAGTCGCTTGGGAGGGACCTATCAGCCCCAGCATTTT. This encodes CASRLGGTYQPQHF.

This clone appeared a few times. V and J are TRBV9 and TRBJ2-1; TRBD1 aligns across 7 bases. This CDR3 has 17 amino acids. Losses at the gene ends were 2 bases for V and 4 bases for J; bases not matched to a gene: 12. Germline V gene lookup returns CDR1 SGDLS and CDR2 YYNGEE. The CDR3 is CASSVDETGTLYNEQFF. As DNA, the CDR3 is TGTGCCAGCAGCGTCGACGAGACAGGGACCTTATACAATGAGCAGTTCTTC.

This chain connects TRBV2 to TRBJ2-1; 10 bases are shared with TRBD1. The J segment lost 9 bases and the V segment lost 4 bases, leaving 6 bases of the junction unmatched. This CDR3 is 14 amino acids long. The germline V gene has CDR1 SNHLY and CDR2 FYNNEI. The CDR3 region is CASSGGTGVTEQFF. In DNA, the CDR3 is TGTGCCAGCAGTGGGGGGACAGGGGTGACTGAGCAGTTCTTC.

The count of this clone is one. CDR3 bases: TGCAGCGTTGAAACCGACAGGGCGTACTATGGCTACACCTTC. Translated, it gives CSVETDRAYYGYTF. V usage is TRBV29-1 and J usage is TRBJ1-2, with 7 bases aligning to TRBD1. V was pared by 2 bases and J by 3 bases, with 6 bases of the junction left unmatched. Germline V gene lookup returns CDR1 SQVTM and CDR2 ANQGSEA. The CDR3 runs to 14 residues.

The CDR3 loop reads CSVGLGRDEQFF. The DNA for the CDR3 is TGCAGCGTGGGGCTGGGGAGGGATGAGCAGTTCTTC. The rearrangement joins TRBV29-1 to TRBJ2-1; 7 bases agree with TRBD2. Germline assignment: CDR1 SQVTM and CDR2 ANQGSEA. The trim removed 6 bases at V and 8 bases at J, leaving 7 bases unmatched. The CDR3 loop spans 12 amino acids.

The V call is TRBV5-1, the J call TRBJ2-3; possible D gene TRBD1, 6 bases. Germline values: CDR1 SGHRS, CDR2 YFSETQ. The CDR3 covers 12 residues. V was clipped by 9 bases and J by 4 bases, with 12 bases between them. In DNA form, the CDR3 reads TGCGCCAAAGGGGGAGCTTCAGATACGCAGTATTTT. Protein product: CAKGGASDTQYF.

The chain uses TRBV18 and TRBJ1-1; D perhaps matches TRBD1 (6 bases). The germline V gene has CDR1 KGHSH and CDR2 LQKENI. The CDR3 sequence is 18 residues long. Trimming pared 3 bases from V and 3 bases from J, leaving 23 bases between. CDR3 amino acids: CASSPPGRGTRVDTEAFF. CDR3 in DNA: TGTGCCAGCTCACCTCCGGGGCGAGGGACAAGGGTGGACACTGAAGCTTTCTTT.

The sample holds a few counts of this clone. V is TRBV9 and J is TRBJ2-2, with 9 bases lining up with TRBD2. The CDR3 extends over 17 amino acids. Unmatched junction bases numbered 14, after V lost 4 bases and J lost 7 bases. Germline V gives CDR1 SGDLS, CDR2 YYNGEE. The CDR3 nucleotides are TGTGCCAGCAGCCAGCGGGGTAGCGGGAGATCTGGCGGGGAGCTGTTTTTT. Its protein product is CASSQRGSGRSGGELFF.

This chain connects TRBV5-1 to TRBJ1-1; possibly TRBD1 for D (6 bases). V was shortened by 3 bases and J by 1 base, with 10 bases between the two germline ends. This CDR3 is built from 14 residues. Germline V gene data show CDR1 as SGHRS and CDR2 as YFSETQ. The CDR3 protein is CASSSGQPNTEAFF. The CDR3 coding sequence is TGCGCCAGCAGCTCTGGACAGCCGAACACTGAAGCTTTCTTT.

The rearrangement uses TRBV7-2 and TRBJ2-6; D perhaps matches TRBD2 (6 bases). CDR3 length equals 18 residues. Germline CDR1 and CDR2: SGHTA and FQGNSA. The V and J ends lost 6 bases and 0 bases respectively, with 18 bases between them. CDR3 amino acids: CASRKTSFSLSGANVLTF. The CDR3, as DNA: TGTGCCAGCAGGAAGACTAGTTTTTCTCTCTCTGGGGCCAACGTCCTGACTTTC.

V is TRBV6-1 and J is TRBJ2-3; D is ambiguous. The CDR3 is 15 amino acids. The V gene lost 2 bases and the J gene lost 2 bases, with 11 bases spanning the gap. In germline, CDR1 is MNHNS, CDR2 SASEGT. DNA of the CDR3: TGTGCCAGCAGTGAATTTGCCAGATTCACAGATACGCAGTATTTT. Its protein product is CASSEFARFTDTQYF.

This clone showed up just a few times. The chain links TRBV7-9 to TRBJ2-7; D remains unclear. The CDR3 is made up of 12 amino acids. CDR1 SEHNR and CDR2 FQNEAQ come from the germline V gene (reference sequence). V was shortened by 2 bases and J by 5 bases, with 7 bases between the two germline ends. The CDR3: CASSLRSDEQYF. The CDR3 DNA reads TGTGCCAGCAGCTTACGGTCGGACGAGCAGTACTTC.

The CDR3 DNA sequence: TGTGCCAGCAGCGTTGCCATCTCCCCCGGGAACATTCAGTACTTC. It encodes CASSVAISPGNIQYF. The J gene is TRBJ2-4, the V gene TRBV9; no definite D call. The CDR3 runs 15 residues. CDR1 and CDR2 from the germline V gene are SGDLS and YYNGEE. Trimming pared 2 bases from V and 7 bases from J, leaving 16 bases between. Together with reference TRBV9 and TRBJ2-4, the CDR3 gives the full variable domain: DSGVTQTPKHLITATGQRVTLRCSPRSGDLSVYWYQQSLDQGLQFLIQYYNGEERAKGNILERFSAQQFPDLHSELNLSSLELGDSALYFCASSVAISPGNIQYFGAGTRLSVL.

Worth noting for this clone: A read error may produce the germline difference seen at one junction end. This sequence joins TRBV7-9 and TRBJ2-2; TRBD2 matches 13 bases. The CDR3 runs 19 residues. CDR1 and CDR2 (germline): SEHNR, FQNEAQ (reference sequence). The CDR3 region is CSSSLAGLAGVRNTGELFF. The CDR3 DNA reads TGTTCCAGCAGCTTAGCCGGACTAGCGGGAGTACGGAACACCGGGGAGCTGTTTTTT.

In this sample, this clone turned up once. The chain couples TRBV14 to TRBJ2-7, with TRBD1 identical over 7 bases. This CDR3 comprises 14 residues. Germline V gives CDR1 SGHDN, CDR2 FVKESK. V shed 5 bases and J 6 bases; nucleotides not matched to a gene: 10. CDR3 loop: CASSTGQWAPEQYF. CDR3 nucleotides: TGTGCCAGCAGCACGGGACAGTGGGCCCCCGAGCAGTACTTC. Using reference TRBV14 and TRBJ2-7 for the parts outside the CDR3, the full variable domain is EAGVTQFPSHSVIEKGQTVTLRCDPISGHDNLYWYRRVMGKEIKFLLHFVKESKQDESGMPNNRFLAERTGGTYSTLKVQPAELEDSGVYFCASSTGQWAPEQYFGPGTRLTVT.

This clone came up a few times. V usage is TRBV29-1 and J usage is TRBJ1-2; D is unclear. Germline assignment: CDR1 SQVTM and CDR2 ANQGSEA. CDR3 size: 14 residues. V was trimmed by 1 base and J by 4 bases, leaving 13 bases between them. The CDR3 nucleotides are TGCAGCGTTGAAGTCGAGCGATTTCCCTATGGCTACACCTTC. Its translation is CSVEVERFPYGYTF.

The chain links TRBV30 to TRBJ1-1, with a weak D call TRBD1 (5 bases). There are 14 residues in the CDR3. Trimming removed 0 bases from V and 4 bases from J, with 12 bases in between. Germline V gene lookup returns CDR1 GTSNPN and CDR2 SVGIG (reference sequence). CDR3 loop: CAWSVLLRGTEAFF. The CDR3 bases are TGTGCCTGGAGTGTACTGTTAAGGGGCACTGAAGCTTTCTTT.

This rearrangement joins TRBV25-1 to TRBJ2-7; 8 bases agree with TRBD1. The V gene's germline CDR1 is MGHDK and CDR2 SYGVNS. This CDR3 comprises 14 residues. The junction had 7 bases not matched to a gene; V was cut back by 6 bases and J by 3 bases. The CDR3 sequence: CASRSPDRVYEQYF. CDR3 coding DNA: TGTGCCAGCAGGTCTCCGGACAGGGTCTACGAGCAGTACTTC.